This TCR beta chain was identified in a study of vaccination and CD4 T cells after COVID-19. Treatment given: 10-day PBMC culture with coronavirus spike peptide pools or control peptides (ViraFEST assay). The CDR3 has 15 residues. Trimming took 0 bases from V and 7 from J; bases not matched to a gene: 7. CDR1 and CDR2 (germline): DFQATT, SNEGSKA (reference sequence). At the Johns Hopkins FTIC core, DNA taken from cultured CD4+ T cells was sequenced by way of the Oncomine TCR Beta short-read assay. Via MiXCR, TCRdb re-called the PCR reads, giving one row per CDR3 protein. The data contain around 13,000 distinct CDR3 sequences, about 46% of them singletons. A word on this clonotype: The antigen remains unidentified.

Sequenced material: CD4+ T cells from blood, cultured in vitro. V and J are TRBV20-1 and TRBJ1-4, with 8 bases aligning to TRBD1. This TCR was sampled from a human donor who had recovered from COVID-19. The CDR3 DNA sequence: TGCAGTGCTAGAGAACCCGGGACAGGACTTGAAAAACTGTTTTTT. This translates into CSAREPGTGLEKLFF.